This T cell receptor beta chain was retrieved from a study of blood T cell repertoires in COVID-19. Study in general: Italy, Spain and the United States were the sources of the convalescent and acute COVID-19 samples. The cDNA or gDNA used as material had been derived from T cells, B-cell-depleted T cells, or PBMCs.

Authors' analysis steps: Nucleated cell number was recorded as an estimate derived from reference gene primer amplification. TCRdb's copy holds only in-frame clones and misses some; the assay was immunoSEQ multiplex PCR. V and J calls and clone size are as listed in that table; D and trimming were resolved from the DNA. The sample records approximately 50,000 clones, 91% being singletons. The CDR3 totals 16 residues. Germline V gene lookup returns CDR1 ENHRY and CDR2 SYGVKD. V shed 2 bases, J shed 3 bases, and the junction held 7 bases outside the gene matches. V and J are TRBV10-3 and TRBJ2-7; 10 bases fit TRBD1. Sequenced material: peripheral blood. The sequence derives from a man in his forties or fifties with active COVID-19. The CDR3 reads CAISEPPGTGDYEQYF. For the CDR3, the DNA is TGTGCCATCAGTGAGCCGCCCGGGACAGGGGACTACGAGCAGTACTTC.